This TCR beta chain was obtained from a study of CD8 T cells in Susac syndrome. The RNA, roughly 0.5 to 1 ug, was put through reverse transcription using random hexamers. Via MiXCR, TCRdb re-called the immunoSEQ multiplex PCR reads, giving one row per CDR3 protein. The sample has roughly 52,000 distinct CDR3 sequences, around 93% seen once; the top ten hold 0.75%. The CDR3 length is 15 residues. Germline values: CDR1 KGHSH, CDR2 LQKENI. V was clipped by 8 bases and J by 2 bases, with 18 bases between them. The TCR originated in a human donor with Susac syndrome. Sample: CD8+ T cells from PBMCs. The rearrangement uses TRBV18 and TRBJ2-5, with a tentative D call TRBD1 (5 bases). CDR3 sequence: CASHRSGARQETQYF. DNA for the CDR3: TGTGCCAGCCACCGTAGTGGGGCGAGACAAGAGACCCAGTACTTC.